This T cell receptor (beta chain) was retrieved from a study of T cells after yellow fever vaccination. MiXCR, applied by TCRdb to the 5' RACE reads, yields one record per CDR3 protein. This sample yields approximately 600,000 distinct CDR3 sequences, of which roughly 12% are seen a single time; about 15% belongs to the top ten. Study observations and caveats: Subsequent to the booster, the majority of primary-vaccination clones reappeared (around 97% CD4, approximately 90% CD8). Just a small share of clonotypes turned up in the CD4 compartment as well as the CD8 compartment.

Of note for this clonotype: The antigen is undetermined.

The receptor was derived from a man aged 25-40 years who received the YFV17D yellow fever vaccine. The sample consisted of PBMCs, taken on the day of the yellow fever booster vaccination.

The CDR3 here is CASSQSGEQYF. CDR3 coding DNA: TGTGCCAGCAGCCAAAGTGGGGAGCAGTACTTC. This chain joins TRBV3-1 and TRBJ2-7; no clear D gene. With 2 bases removed from V and 7 bases from J, the gap between germline ends came to 6 bases. This CDR3 comprises 11 residues. Germline-derived CDR1 and CDR2 are LGHDT and YNNKEL (reference sequence).